This T cell receptor beta chain emerged from a study of T cell responses to AZD1222 COVID-19 vaccine. Findings and caveats of the study: Spike-specific TCR breadth and depth rose after two AZD1222 doses.

A remark on this clone: Its target is not known.

Profiled with immunoSEQ multiplex PCR; TCRdb holds only in-frame clones, not every one. Of about 77,000 clones detected, more than 85% appear once; the ten largest clones hold roughly 4.5%. The starting material was peripheral blood, obtained 28 days after the second AZD1222 dose. This TCR derives from an adult who received the AZD1222 COVID-19 vaccine.

The CDR3 protein is CASSHGQRLGQPQHF. CDR3 nucleotides: TGTGCCAGCAGCCACGGACAGCGGTTGGGACAGCCCCAGCATTTT. The chain carries TRBV7-2 and TRBJ1-5; perhaps TRBD1 as D (6 bases). The CDR3 consists of 15 residues. CDR1 and CDR2 (germline): SGHTA, FQGNSA. V lost 5 bases to trimming and J lost 7 bases, with 18 bases between them.